A single sample is the source of the 24 T cell receptor beta chains below, sequenced in a study of response to subunit inactivated influenza vaccine. TCRdb analysed the RT-PCR reads with MiXCR anew, one entry per CDR3 protein. In the table there are hundreds of thousands of distinct CDR3 sequences, approximately 14% of which are singletons. This specimen was PBMCs from blood, taken 12 days after vaccination. Every receptor here comes from a man in his forties or fifties who received an inactivated influenza vaccine.

The chain joins TRBV4-3 to TRBJ2-5, with D possibly being TRBD2 (6 bases). The CDR3 has 16 residues. Germline CDR1 and CDR2: LGHNA and YSLEER. Trimming cost V 0 bases and J 5 bases, with 16 bases left between them. CDR3 sequence: CASSQDWGTLLETQYF. The CDR3 region has the DNA TGCGCCAGCAGCCAAGATTGGGGGACTCTCCTTGAGACCCAGTACTTC.

The rearrangement links TRBV2 to TRBJ2-1, with 7 bases matching TRBD2. This CDR3 region has 13 residues. The germline V gene encodes CDR1 SNHLY and CDR2 FYNNEI. V gave up 7 bases and J gave up 12 bases; unmatched junction bases: 12. CDR3 region: CASTTGGRAGQFF. CDR3 DNA: TGTGCCAGCACAACGGGGGGAAGGGCGGGGCAGTTCTTC.

This clonotype has at least ten counts. The V and J genes are TRBV7-9 and TRBJ2-3; D is undetermined. Germline V gene data show CDR1 as SEHNR and CDR2 as FQNEAQ (reference sequence). The V end lost 2 bases, the J end lost 3 bases, and 12 bases lay between the germline ends. This CDR3 spans 15 amino acids. DNA of the CDR3: TGTGCCAGCAGCTTATTGCACACAAGTACAGATACGCAGTATTTT. This codes for CASSLLHTSTDTQYF.

The chain employs TRBV12-3 or TRBV12-4 and TRBJ2-7; D is unresolved. Trimming stripped 2 bases from V and 4 bases from J, with 6 bases between. The CDR3 contains 12 residues. CDR3 loop: CASSLNLYEQYF. The CDR3 coding sequence is TGTGCCAGCAGTTTAAATCTATACGAGCAGTACTTC.

This sequence joins TRBV7-9 and TRBJ2-1; D is tentatively TRBD1 or TRBD2 (5 bases each). The germline V gene encodes CDR1 SEHNR and CDR2 FQNEAQ (reference sequence). Trimming removed 5 bases at V and 5 bases at J, with 16 bases between. The CDR3 runs 15 residues. The DNA for the CDR3 is TGTGCCAGCAGCGAGGGGTGGATTGAAGACAATGAGCAGTTCTTC. Translation: CASSEGWIEDNEQFF. The full variable domain, its missing parts supplied by reference TRBV7-9 and TRBJ2-1, is DTGVSQNPRHKITKRGQNVTFRCDPISEHNRLYWYRQTLGQGPEFLTYFQNEAQLEKSRLLSDRFSAERPKGSFSTLEIQRTEQGDSAMYLCASSEGWIEDNEQFFGPGTRLTVL.

This clonotype was counted only a few times. This chain joins TRBV20-1 and TRBJ2-5; D gene unclear. Per the germline V gene, CDR1 is DFQATT and CDR2 is SNEGSKA (reference sequence). CDR3 length equals 11 residues. Deletions cut 6 bases from V and 9 bases from J, with 14 bases between. The CDR3 spells CSARRPEAQYF. DNA of the CDR3: TGCAGTGCCCGAAGACCTGAGGCCCAGTACTTC.

This clonotype was picked up many times. The genes are TRBV18 and TRBJ1-2, with a tentative D call TRBD1 (5 bases). Between the trimmed V and J ends, which lost 6 bases and 2 bases, there was a span of 10 bases. This CDR3 spans 13 amino acids. In germline, CDR1 is KGHSH, CDR2 LQKENI. CDR3 bases: TGTGCCAGCTCCCCTGGGGGAAACTATGGCTACACCTTC. Protein product: CASSPGGNYGYTF.

This clonotype was observed a handful of times. The J gene is TRBJ2-1, the V gene TRBV7-6; 7 nucleotides match TRBD2. CDR1 SGHVS and CDR2 FNYEAQ come from the germline V gene. The CDR3 length is 16 residues. V was pared by 5 bases and J by 6 bases, with 13 bases of the junction left unmatched. The CDR3 sequence: CASSLGLGGGPNEQFF. The CDR3 DNA reads as TGTGCCAGCAGCCTTGGACTAGGAGGAGGGCCCAATGAGCAGTTCTTC.

The genes are TRBV2 and TRBJ2-1; no clear D gene. Germline CDR1 and CDR2: SNHLY and FYNNEI. The CDR3 is made up of 17 amino acids. V was shortened by 6 bases and J by 2 bases, with 20 bases between the two germline ends. The CDR3 sequence is CASSDSSWVRAYNEQFF. In nucleotides, the CDR3 is TGTGCCAGCAGCGACTCTTCCTGGGTTAGAGCCTACAATGAGCAGTTCTTC.

In its sample, this clonotype was seen many times. The CDR3 protein is CSANLAGTGGNQPQHF. The CDR3 DNA reads as TGCAGTGCTAACCTGGCCGGGACAGGGGGCAATCAGCCCCAGCATTTT. V usage is TRBV20-1 and J usage is TRBJ1-5; 10 bases line up with TRBD1. J was trimmed by 2 bases and V by 4 bases; bases with no gene match: 8. The CDR3 is 16 residues long. In germline, CDR1 is DFQATT, CDR2 SNEGSKA (reference sequence).

This clonotype was recorded at least ten times. The chain carries TRBV3-1 and TRBJ1-1, with 7 bases lining up with TRBD1. CDR3 length: 14 residues. The V gene's germline CDR1 is LGHDT and CDR2 YNNKEL (reference sequence). V lost 8 bases, J lost 2 bases, and 8 bases stayed unmatched. The CDR3, as DNA: TGTGCCAGCTCTCAAGGGACAGTCAACACTGAAGCTTTCTTT. Its translation is CASSQGTVNTEAFF.

This clonotype occurred a few times. This chain uses TRBV19 with TRBJ1-6, with D possibly being TRBD1 (5 bases). The germline V gene has CDR1 LNHDA and CDR2 SQIVND (reference sequence). Deletions cut 6 bases from V and 7 bases from J, with 13 bases between. The CDR3 runs to 14 residues. The CDR3 loop reads CASSRAVGNSPLHF. In DNA, the CDR3 is TGTGCCAGTAGCAGGGCGGTCGGCAATTCACCCCTCCACTTT.

This clonotype was observed a handful of times. The J gene is TRBJ1-1, the V gene TRBV6-1; 7 positions agree with TRBD1. Germline CDR1 MNHNS, CDR2 SASEGT. Losses at the gene ends were 8 bases for V and 0 bases for J; bases not matched to a gene: 6. The CDR3 is 14 residues long. The CDR3 DNA reads TGTGCCAGCTCGGTGACAGGGATGAACACTGAAGCTTTCTTT. It translates to CASSVTGMNTEAFF.

The CDR3 spells CASSLVTGGAYGYTF. CDR3 coding DNA: TGTGCCAGCAGCTTAGTTACAGGGGGCGCCTATGGCTACACCTTC. The chain combines TRBV7-9 with TRBJ1-2; 9 bases are shared with TRBD1. V was clipped by 1 base and J by 4 bases; unmatched bases: 4. The V gene's germline CDR1 is SEHNR and CDR2 FQNEAQ (reference sequence). The length of the CDR3 is 15 residues.

This clonotype was picked up a small number of times. The CDR3 bases are TGCAGCGTGCGACAGGGAGGAGCAGATACGCAGTATTTT. Its protein is CSVRQGGADTQYF. The gene calls are TRBV29-1 and TRBJ2-3; tentatively, D is TRBD1 (7 bases). The CDR3 contains 13 residues. The V end lost 6 bases, the J end lost 4 bases, and 14 bases lay between the germline ends. Germline CDR1 SQVTM, CDR2 ANQGSEA.

This clonotype was counted a few times. The V gene is TRBV6-1, the J gene TRBJ1-1, with D possibly TRBD1 on 6 matching bases. The V and J ends lost 7 bases and 2 bases respectively, with 14 bases between them. The germline CDR1 and CDR2 sequences are MNHNS and SASEGT. This CDR3 contains 14 residues. CDR3 region: CASNEDSFNTEAFF. As DNA, the CDR3 is TGTGCCAGCAACGAGGACAGCTTCAACACTGAAGCTTTCTTT.

This chain connects TRBV4-1 to TRBJ2-1; D may correspond to TRBD1 or TRBD2 (5 bases each). The CDR3 covers 15 residues. The ends were cut back, 3 bases at V and 5 bases at J, with 14 bases in the middle. Germline values: CDR1 MGHRA, CDR2 YSYEKL. The CDR3 here is CASSQGPLPNNEQFF. The CDR3 DNA reads TGCGCCAGCAGCCAGGGACCACTACCCAACAATGAGCAGTTCTTC.

The sample holds a few counts of this clonotype. This chain uses TRBV5-1 with TRBJ1-3; 9 bases match TRBD1. V shed 3 bases, J shed 3 bases, and the junction held 7 bases outside the gene matches. Germline assignment: CDR1 SGHRS and CDR2 YFSETQ. This CDR3 has 16 residues. This CDR3 is CASSSGTGNFGNTIYF. The CDR3 region has the DNA TGCGCCAGCAGCTCGGGGACAGGGAACTTTGGAAACACCATATATTTT.

This clonotype was observed a few times. V and J are TRBV28 and TRBJ1-1, with D perhaps matching TRBD1 (6 bases). From germline, CDR1 is MDHEN and CDR2 SYDVKM. V dropped 2 bases and J dropped 7 bases, with 8 bases sitting between them. This CDR3 comprises 12 residues. This CDR3 reads CASSLQGIEAFF. CDR3 coding DNA: TGTGCCAGCAGTTTACAGGGGATTGAAGCTTTCTTT.

This clonotype was picked up a small number of times. CDR3 DNA: TGTGCCACCAGCCCCCGCCGGGGACAGGGCACAGATACGCAGTATTTT. Translating it yields CATSPRRGQGTDTQYF. The genes are TRBV15 and TRBJ2-3; 8 bases fit TRBD1. Germline loops: CDR1 LNHNV, CDR2 YYDKDF (reference sequence). After removal of 5 bases from V and 1 base from J, the junction contained 8 bases not matched to a gene. The CDR3 sequence is 16 residues long.

This clonotype was detected many times. This sequence joins TRBV5-1 and TRBJ1-1; maybe TRBD1 (5 bases). The CDR3 has 13 residues. V lost 7 bases and J lost 1, with 11 bases in between. Germline CDR1 reads SGHRS; CDR2 reads YFSETQ. The CDR3 protein is CASRTGPNTEAFF. The CDR3 DNA reads as TGCGCCAGCCGTACGGGGCCGAACACTGAAGCTTTCTTT.

In its sample, this clonotype was seen a few times. The chain recombines TRBV12-3 or TRBV12-4 with TRBJ1-1, with 7 nucleotides matching TRBD1. CDR3 length equals 14 residues. The V and J ends lost 5 bases and 4 bases, in that order; junction bases with no gene match: 7. The CDR3 sequence is CASSNGGDSTEAFF. The CDR3 DNA follows: TGTGCCAGCAGTAACGGGGGGGACAGCACTGAAGCTTTCTTT.

V and J are TRBV20-1 and TRBJ2-1, with 8 bases fitting TRBD2. The CDR3 runs to 13 residues. CDR1 is DFQATT and CDR2 is SNEGSKA in the germline V gene (reference sequence). After removal of 4 bases from V and 2 bases from J, the junction contained 1 base not matched to a gene. The CDR3 is CSAISGTYNEQFF. The CDR3 DNA reads as TGCAGTGCTATTAGCGGGACCTACAATGAGCAGTTCTTC.

This rearrangement joins TRBV20-1 to TRBJ1-2; D uncertain. The germline gives CDR1 DFQATT, CDR2 SNEGSKA (reference sequence). V lost 5 bases, J lost 3 bases, and 13 bases lay in between. There are 13 residues in the CDR3. CDR3: CSAPRDGDYGYTF. CDR3 DNA: TGCAGTGCTCCTAGAGACGGGGACTATGGCTACACCTTC.